This T cell receptor beta chain was captured by sequencing in a study of shared clonotypes between healthy human individuals. General study results and limits: In the sorted subsets, rarefaction showed sequencing was incomplete despite large depth.

The CDR3 runs 14 residues. In germline, CDR1 is SGHTA, CDR2 FQGNSA. V was pared by 5 bases and J by 4 bases, with 15 bases between. A word on this clone: The antigen is not known.

TCRdb keeps only in-frame clones here, not all; method: immunoSEQ multiplex PCR. The repertoire has approximately 2.1 million clones, just over 90% of them found once; the top ten carry 0.39%. The split of CD4+ cells yielded CD45RA+ naive and CD45RA-negative memory subsets. The sample comprised naive CD4+ T cells from PBMCs. Subset in this sample: CD45RA+ positively selected. The genes are TRBV7-2 and TRBJ2-7; either TRBD1 or TRBD2 may fit D (5 bases each). The source of this sequence is a man aged 18-30 years in good health. Some clones in this sample may be carry-over from other donors' samples. The CDR3 is CASSPERGLYEQYF. DNA for the CDR3: TGTGCCAGCAGCCCCGAGAGGGGCTTATACGAGCAGTACTTC. Full variable domain (missing parts from reference TRBV7-2 and TRBJ2-7): GAGVSQSPSNKVTEKGKDVELRCDPISGHTALYWYRQSLGQGLEFLIYFQGNSAPDKSGLPSDRFSAERTGGSVSTLTIQRTQQEDSAVYLCASSPERGLYEQYFGPGTRLTVT.